The clone carrying this T cell receptor beta chain was seen many times. Its antigen is as yet unknown. The sample is drawn from a study of Graves' ophthalmopathy and Graves' hyperthyroidism. Overall study findings and caveats: A classifier, a 13-signature model, separated ophthalmopathy from stable hyperthyroidism with 85% to 90% sensitivity and approximately 80% specificity.

Germline CDR1 SNHLY, CDR2 FYNNEI. V was shortened by 6 bases and J by 0 bases, with 12 bases between the two germline ends. This CDR3 is 15 amino acids long. CDR3 regions of TCR beta were amplified from RNA transcripts. A first-round RT-PCR used HTBI primers, followed by a second-round multiplex PCR. Each CDR3 protein is one row after TCRdb ran MiXCR on the multiplex PCR reads. The sample consists of about 620,000 distinct CDR3 sequences, about 20% of them appearing once. The sequence was collected from a woman aged 18-29 years with stable Graves' hyperthyroidism. Some clones in this sample may be carry-over from other donors' samples. The sample was peripheral blood. The rearrangement links TRBV2 to TRBJ1-5; D may be TRBD1 (5 bases). For the CDR3, the DNA is TGTGCCAGCAGCGAGGGGTTCCTTAGCAATCAGCCCCAGCATTTT. Protein: CASSEGFLSNQPQHF. Full variable domain (rest looked up from reference TRBV2 and TRBJ1-5): EPEVTQTPSHQVTQMGQEVILRCVPISNHLYFYWYRQILGQKVEFLVSFYNNEISEKSEIFDDQFSVERPDGSNFTLKIRSTKLEDSAMYFCASSEGFLSNQPQHFGDGTRLSIL.